This T cell receptor (beta chain) derives from a study of T cells in Graves' hyperthyroidism and ophthalmopathy. The V gene's germline CDR1 is SQVTM and CDR2 ANQGSEA. This CDR3 has 12 amino acids. Study findings and constraints: Most thyroid clonotypes expanded above 0.001 were also detected in blood.

RNA transcripts gave rise to amplified TCR beta CDR3 regions. Primed by the HTBI set, a first-round RT-PCR was run on the TCR CDR3. TCRdb recomputed calls from the multiplex PCR reads with MiXCR, one row per CDR3 protein. The sample contains approximately 560,000 distinct CDR3 sequences, about 45% of which appear only once. The definition of stable Graves' hyperthyroidism was no ophthalmopathy progression within 18 months. These patients, aged 18 to 65, had recently diagnosed hyperthyroidism lasting under 2 months. This clonotype was seen repeatedly, ten times or more. Its target is not known. Material for sequencing was peripheral blood or thyroid tissue (not recorded which). The sequence derives from a woman aged 18-29 years with Graves' hyperthyroidism. The V gene is TRBV29-1, the J gene TRBJ1-1; 9 bases are shared with TRBD1. CDR3: CSADRGNTEAFF. The CDR3 DNA reads TGCAGTGCGGACAGGGGGAACACTGAAGCTTTCTTT.